The 6 T cell receptor beta chains given below trace back to one sample, sequenced in a study of PD-L1 blockade in urothelial cancer. Here immunoSEQ multiplex PCR was the method, and the copy in TCRdb shows in-frame clones only, minus some. This sample has approximately 25,000 clones, with roughly 84% found just once. The time point here: peripheral blood 6 weeks after treatment start. The sequences come from PBMCs, collected around atezolizumab (anti-PD-L1) treatment. The receptors were sampled from a man aged 70 or older with urothelial cancer.

The CDR3 sequence: CASSEGLAGAHNEQFF. Written as DNA, the CDR3 is TGTGCCAGCAGCGAGGGACTAGCGGGAGCCCACAATGAGCAGTTCTTC. The chain links TRBV28 to TRBJ2-1; TRBD2 agrees at 14 bases. The germline gives CDR1 MDHEN, CDR2 SYDVKM. The CDR3 runs 16 residues. J was trimmed by 5 bases and V by 6 bases; bases with no gene match: 6. The complete variable domain, with remaining parts taken from reference TRBV28 and TRBJ2-1, reads DVKVTQSSRYLVKRTGEKVFLECVQDMDHENMFWYRQDPGLGLRLIYFSYDVKMKEKGDIPEGYSVSREKKERFSLILESASTNQTSMYLCASSEGLAGAHNEQFFGPGTRLTVL.

The CDR3 DNA reads TGTGCCAGCAGCGGGACAGGGGGCGAGGAGACCCAGTACTTC. Translated, it gives CASSGTGGEETQYF. J is TRBJ2-5 and V is TRBV4-2, with 12 bases identical to TRBD1. Germline-derived CDR1 and CDR2 are LGHNA and YNFKEQ. The CDR3 covers 14 residues. V trimming: 5 bases; J trimming: 5 bases; junction bases outside the gene matches: 3.

The DNA for the CDR3 is TGTGCCACCAGCAGAGATCTGGCTAGCGGGAGTGAGACCCAGTACTTC. It encodes CATSRDLASGSETQYF. The chain combines TRBV15 with TRBJ2-5; 10 bases fit TRBD2. Looked up from germline, CDR1 is LNHNV and CDR2 is YYDKDF (reference sequence). The CDR3 is 16 amino acids. V gave up 0 bases and J gave up 5 bases; unmatched junction bases: 6. The full variable domain, completed using reference TRBV15 and TRBJ2-5, is DAMVIQNPRYQVTQFGKPVTLSCSQTLNHNVMYWYQQKSSQAPKLLFHYYDKDFNNEADTPDNFQSRRPNTSFCFLDIRSPGLGDTAMYLCATSRDLASGSETQYFGPGTRLLVL.

This chain connects TRBV18 to TRBJ2-1; a possible D gene is TRBD2 (5 bases). The germline V gene has CDR1 KGHSH and CDR2 LQKENI. The CDR3 is made up of 18 amino acids. V was shortened by 2 bases and J by 0 bases, with 17 bases between the two germline ends. The CDR3 nucleotides are TGTGCCAGCTCACCAGAAGCGGAGGAAGGGCCCTCCTACAATGAGCAGTTCTTC. Translating gives CASSPEAEEGPSYNEQFF.

The chain carries TRBV19 and TRBJ2-5; tentatively, D is TRBD2 (5 bases). This CDR3 has 13 residues. Germline CDR1 LNHDA, CDR2 SQIVND (reference sequence). V lost 11 bases, J lost 5 bases, and 18 bases lay in between. CDR3 amino acids: CACRGADRETQYF. CDR3 nucleotide sequence: TGTGCCTGCCGCGGAGCGGATCGGGAGACCCAGTACTTC.

The chain carries TRBV19 and TRBJ2-3; 11 bases fit TRBD2. Germline assignment: CDR1 LNHDA and CDR2 SQIVND (reference sequence). CDR3 size: 14 residues. Trimming cost V 3 bases and J 4 bases; bases outside gene matches: 0. For the CDR3, the DNA is TGTGCCAGTAGTATGGGACTAGCGGCAGATACGCAGTATTTT. This encodes CASSMGLAADTQYF.